This paragraph reports one TCR beta chain. Its matching antigen is unknown. PCR amplification relied on 60 Vbeta primers (plus 13 Jbeta primers). The repertoire was sequenced with immunoSEQ multiplex PCR; TCRdb's copy has only in-frame clones and lacks some. The sample records around 160,000 clones, approximately 82% being singletons. These data are taken from a study of cytomegalovirus exposure and HLA in healthy donors. Study findings and constraints: The majority of TCR sequences were rare, yet some public TCRs appeared in many donors. Relative to the approximately 700-donor mean, N-insertions were reportedly fewer in an Asian-associated ancestry cluster in a later analysis. The listing of some 170 TCR beta chains classed them as cytomegalovirus-associated.

This CDR3 contains 13 residues. Per germline, CDR1 MNHEY and CDR2 SVGAGI. Trimming took off 0 bases at V and 5 bases at J, with 8 bases between the two ends. The rearrangement joins TRBV6-5 to TRBJ2-7, with D hard to call. Source material: PBMCs. The receptor's source is a woman in her thirties or forties in good health and CMV-seropositive. CDR3 protein: CASSYSTPNEQYF. The CDR3, as DNA: TGTGCCAGCAGTTACTCGACTCCTAACGAGCAGTACTTC.